This T cell receptor (beta chain) was identified during a study of CD8+CD57+ T cells in acquired aplastic anemia. Study information: Reads per healthy sample averaged around 10 million (CD4+) and about 12 million (CD8+).

Template material for TCR beta VDJ and CDR3 profiling consisted of genomic DNA. TCRdb reprocessed the reads with MiXCR, giving one entry per CDR3 protein. This table holds about 210,000 distinct CDR3 sequences, 30% to 40% found once. The CDR3 has 13 residues. Germline V gene data show CDR1 as DFQATT and CDR2 as SNEGSKA (reference sequence). The V and J ends lost 5 bases and 6 bases, in that order; junction bases with no gene match: 5. Sequenced sample: sorted CD4+, CD8+, or CD8+CD57+ T cells (not recorded which) from PBMCs. The receptor was derived from a human donor in good health, serving as a control. This chain joins TRBV20-1 and TRBJ2-2, with TRBD1 matching 8 bases. The CDR3 here is CSAGRTGSGELFF. CDR3 nucleotides: TGCAGTGCTGGAAGGACAGGGTCCGGGGAGCTGTTTTTT.